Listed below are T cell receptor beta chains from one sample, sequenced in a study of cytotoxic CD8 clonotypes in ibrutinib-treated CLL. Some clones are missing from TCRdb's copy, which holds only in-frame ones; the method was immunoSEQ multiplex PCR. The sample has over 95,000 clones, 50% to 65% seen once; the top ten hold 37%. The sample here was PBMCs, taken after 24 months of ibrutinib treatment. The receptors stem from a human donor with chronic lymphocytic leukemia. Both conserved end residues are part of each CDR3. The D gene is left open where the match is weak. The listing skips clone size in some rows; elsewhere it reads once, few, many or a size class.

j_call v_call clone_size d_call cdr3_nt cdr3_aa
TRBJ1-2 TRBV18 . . TGTGCCAGCTCAGCAGAGCGGGGACCCCCTGACGGCAACTATGGCTACACCTTC CASSAERGPPDGNYGYTF
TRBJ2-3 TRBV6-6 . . TGTGCCAGCGGGGGGACGACAGATACGCAGTATTTT CASGGTTDTQYF
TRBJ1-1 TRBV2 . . TGTGCCAGCAGTGAACGACGGCAGGGTAGGAACACTGAAGCTTTCTTT CASSERRQGRNTEAFF
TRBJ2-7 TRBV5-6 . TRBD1 TGTGCCAGCAGCTTTCCCGGGACAGTCTCCTACGAGCAGTACTTC CASSFPGTVSYEQYF
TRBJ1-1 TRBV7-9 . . TGTGCCAGCAGGCCTTGGGGGTACACTGAAGCTTTCTTT CASRPWGYTEAFF
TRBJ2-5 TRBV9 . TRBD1 TGTGCCAGCAGCGTAGGGAGAGGGACAGGGGTTGAAGAGACCCAGTACTTC CASSVGRGTGVEETQYF
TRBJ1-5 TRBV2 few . TGTGCCAGCAGCCGGGACACCGAGCGGCAGCCCCAGCATTTT CASSRDTERQPQHF
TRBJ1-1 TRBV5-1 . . TGCGCCAGCAGCTTGGGGAGAGATGAAGCTTTCTTT CASSLGRDEAFF
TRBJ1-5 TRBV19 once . TGTGCCAGTAATAGACAGGAAAGCTCGCCCCAGCATTTT CASNRQESSPQHF
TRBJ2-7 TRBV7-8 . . TGTGCCAGCAGCTTAAGGGCATTGTCCTACGAGCAGTACTTC CASSLRALSYEQYF
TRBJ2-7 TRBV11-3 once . TGTGCCAGCAGCTTAGATGGAGGGGCCGACAGCTACGAGCAGTACTTC CASSLDGGADSYEQYF
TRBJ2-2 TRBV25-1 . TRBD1 TGTGCCAGCAGTGGTCCCCGGACAGGCCACGAAGGGGAGCTGTTTTTT CASSGPRTGHEGELFF
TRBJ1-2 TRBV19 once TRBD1 TGTGCCAGTAGTACTGAGGCTTCCGGGACAGGGGACTATGGCTACACCTTC CASSTEASGTGDYGYTF
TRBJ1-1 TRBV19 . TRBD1 TGTGCCAGTAGTGCCGGGACAGGGGGCTGGAGCACTGAAGCTTTCTTT CASSAGTGGWSTEAFF
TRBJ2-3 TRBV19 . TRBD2 TGTGCCAGTAGTCAAACTAGCGGGAGCACAGATACGCAGTATTTT CASSQTSGSTDTQYF
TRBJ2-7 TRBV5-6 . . TGTGCCAGCAGCTTAATCAGTACAGACTACGAGCAGTACTTC CASSLISTDYEQYF
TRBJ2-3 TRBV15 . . TGTGCCACCAGCTACGGGTATACGCAGTATTTT CATSYGYTQYF
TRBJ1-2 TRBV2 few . TGTGCCAGCAGTGAAGCGCTTGTCGGGGCCTATGGCTACACCTTC CASSEALVGAYGYTF
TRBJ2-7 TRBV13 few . TGTGCCAGCAGCTCAGCGGGACAGGTTTACGAGCAGTACTTC CASSSAGQVYEQYF
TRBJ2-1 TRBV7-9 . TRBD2 TGTGCCAGCAGCTCCTTCAGGGAGGGCAATGAGCAGTTCTTC CASSSFREGNEQFF
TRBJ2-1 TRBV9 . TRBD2 TGTGCCAGCAGCGCCCGCGGGGGGGACTCCTACAATGAGCAGTTCTTC CASSARGGDSYNEQFF
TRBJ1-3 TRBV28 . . TGTGCCAGCAGTTTGGGTCGGGGGGGAAACACCATATATTTT CASSLGRGGNTIYF
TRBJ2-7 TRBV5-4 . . TGTGCCAGCAGCTCTAGGGGGGCAGGGACCCGGTACGAGCAGTACTTC CASSSRGAGTRYEQYF
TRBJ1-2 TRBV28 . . TGTGCCAGCATCCCTCCCCAGGGGAATAGCGGTGGCTACACCTTC CASIPPQGNSGGYTF
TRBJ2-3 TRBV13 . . TGTGCCAGCAGTCAGCCAACAATCACAGATACGCAGTATTTT CASSQPTITDTQYF
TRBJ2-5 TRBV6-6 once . TGTGCCAGCAGTGCGGGACAATACCAAGAGACCCAGTACTTC CASSAGQYQETQYF
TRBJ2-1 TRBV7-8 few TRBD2 TGTGCCCGTCCCCATGGGCAGCGGGGGTACAATGAGCAGTTCTTC CARPHGQRGYNEQFF
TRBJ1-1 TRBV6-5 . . TGTGCCAGCAGTACACAGGTAGGTGAAGCTTTCTTT CASSTQVGEAFF
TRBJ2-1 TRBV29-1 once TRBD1 TGCAGCGTTTTCAGGGGGCAGGCTGAGCAGTTCTTC CSVFRGQAEQFF
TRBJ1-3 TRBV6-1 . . TGTGCCAGCAGTGAAGCGCAGAGAACAGGGGGAAACACCATATATTTT CASSEAQRTGGNTIYF
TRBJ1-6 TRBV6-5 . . TGTGCCAGCACAAGCAGTAATAATTCACCCCTCCACTTT CASTSSNNSPLHF
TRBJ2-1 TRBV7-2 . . TGTGCCAGCAGCTTAGACAGATTTGAGCAGTTCTTC CASSLDRFEQFF
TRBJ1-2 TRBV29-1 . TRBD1 TGCAGCGTTGAGGCTAACAGGGGCCATGGCTACACCTTC CSVEANRGHGYTF